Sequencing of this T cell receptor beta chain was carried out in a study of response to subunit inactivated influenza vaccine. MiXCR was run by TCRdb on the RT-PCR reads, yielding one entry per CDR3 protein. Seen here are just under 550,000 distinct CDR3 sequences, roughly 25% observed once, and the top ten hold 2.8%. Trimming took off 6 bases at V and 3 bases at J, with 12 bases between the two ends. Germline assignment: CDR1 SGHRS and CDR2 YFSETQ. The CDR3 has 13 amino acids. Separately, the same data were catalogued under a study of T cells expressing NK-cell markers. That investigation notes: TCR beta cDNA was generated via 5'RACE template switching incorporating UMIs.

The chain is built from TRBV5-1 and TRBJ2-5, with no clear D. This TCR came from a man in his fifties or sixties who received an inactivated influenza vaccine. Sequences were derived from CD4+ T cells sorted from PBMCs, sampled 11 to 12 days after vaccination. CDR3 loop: CASTVLGKETQYF. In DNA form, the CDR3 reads TGCGCCAGCACCGTACTGGGAAAAGAGACCCAGTACTTC.